One sample yielded the 18 T cell receptor beta chains listed below, sequenced in a study of T cells in Graves' hyperthyroidism and ophthalmopathy. Amplification yielded TCR beta CDR3 regions, with RNA transcripts as the source. An initial round of RT-PCR targeting the TCR CDR3 relied on the HTBI primer set. TCRdb processed the multiplex PCR reads anew with MiXCR; each CDR3 protein has one entry. The table has around 700,000 distinct CDR3 sequences, approximately 36% seen once. Sequencing was carried out using blood. The receptor set was obtained from a woman aged 35 to 49 with Graves' hyperthyroidism.

The genes are TRBV2 and TRBJ2-1; 7 bases are a match to TRBD1. CDR1 is SNHLY and CDR2 is FYNNEI in the germline V gene. V shed 4 bases, J shed 9 bases, and the junction held 9 bases outside the gene matches. This CDR3 has 14 residues. The CDR3 is CASSGEGGGREQFF. Here the CDR3 DNA reads TGTGCCAGCAGTGGAGAAGGGGGCGGGCGTGAGCAGTTCTTC.

The chain couples TRBV9 to TRBJ1-2, with 7 bases lining up with TRBD1. Germline CDR1 reads SGDLS; CDR2 reads YYNGEE. Trimming removed 4 bases from V and 5 bases from J; junction bases left unmatched: 14. The CDR3 extends over 16 amino acids. CDR3 sequence reads: CASSQRHMAGGYGYTF. CDR3 DNA: TGTGCCAGCAGCCAACGCCACATGGCAGGGGGATATGGCTACACCTTC.

This clonotype was recorded many times. The genes are TRBV5-1 and TRBJ1-6, with 10 bases fitting TRBD1. J gave up 4 bases and V 4 bases, and 8 bases lay outside the gene matches. CDR3 length: 17 amino acids. Germline V gene lookup returns CDR1 SGHRS and CDR2 YFSETQ. The CDR3 DNA follows: TGCGCCAGCAGCCAACCCCGGGACAGGGGATATAATTCACCCCTCCACTTT. This encodes CASSQPRDRGYNSPLHF.

The rearrangement links TRBV9 to TRBJ1-5; D gene ambiguous. CDR1 and CDR2 from the germline V gene are SGDLS and YYNGEE. The CDR3 covers 15 residues. V dropped 9 bases and J dropped 3 bases, with 19 bases sitting between them. CDR3 protein: CATYYAGEVNQPQHF. The CDR3, as DNA: TGTGCCACCTACTATGCCGGGGAGGTCAATCAGCCCCAGCATTTT.

This clonotype was observed a handful of times. The genes are TRBV9 and TRBJ2-7, with TRBD1 identical over 9 bases. V was pared by 3 bases and J by 5 bases, with 6 bases of the junction left unmatched. Germline loops: CDR1 SGDLS, CDR2 YYNGEE. There are 14 residues in the CDR3. CDR3 bases: TGTGCCAGCAGCGAGACAGGGGGATCCGACGAGCAGTACTTC. The encoded protein is CASSETGGSDEQYF.

The V and J genes are TRBV5-1 and TRBJ2-5, with TRBD2 matching over 12 bases. Germline V gene sequence: CDR1 SGHRS, CDR2 YFSETQ. The CDR3 is made up of 15 amino acids. V shed 4 bases, J shed 5 bases, and the junction held 6 bases outside the gene matches. In DNA, the CDR3 is TGCGCCAGCAGCCCCTTGACTAGCGGGGGTGAGACCCAGTACTTC. Encoded protein: CASSPLTSGGETQYF.

This clonotype was picked up one time. This rearrangement joins TRBV10-1 to TRBJ1-1; 7 bases are shared with TRBD1. Unmatched junction bases numbered 2, after V lost 4 bases and J lost 0 bases. The CDR3 has 14 amino acids. Germline assignment: CDR1 WNHNN and CDR2 SYGVQD (reference sequence). The CDR3, as DNA: TGCGCCAGCAGTGGGGACAGCCTGAACACTGAAGCTTTCTTT. Translation gives CASSGDSLNTEAFF.

Details on this clonotype: A junction end diverges from the germline sequence, so it may reflect a read error. The gene calls are TRBV5-6 and TRBJ1-1; D remains unclear. The CDR3 length is 15 residues. Germline V gene sequence: CDR1 SGHDT, CDR2 YYEEEE. In DNA, the CDR3 is TGTGCCAGCAACTTGGCCATAGGGTCGAACACTGAAGCTTTCTTT. Protein sequence: CASNLAIGSNTEAFF.

Remarks on this clonotype: Just one base apart from a much larger clone, this may be a read error. The chain links TRBV9 to TRBJ1-6, with 8 bases that match TRBD1. In germline, CDR1 is SGDLS, CDR2 YYNGEE. The CDR3 spans 15 residues. V lost 4 bases to trimming and J lost 3 bases; unmatched junction nucleotides: 3. Written as DNA, the CDR3 is TGTGCCAGCAGCTCAGGACAGGGCTATAATTCACCCCTCCACTTT. It translates to CASSSGQGYNSPLHF. The full variable domain, rest sourced from reference TRBV9 and TRBJ1-6, is DSGVTQTPKHLITATGQRVTLRCSPRSGDLSVYWYQQSLDQGLQFLIQYYNGEERAKGNILERFSAQQFPDLHSELNLSSLELGDSALYFCASSSGQGYNSPLHFGNGTRLTVT.

The V and J genes are TRBV7-9 and TRBJ2-2; D may be TRBD1 (6 bases). CDR1 is SEHNR, CDR2 FQNEAQ, per germline (reference sequence). The germline V and J ends were trimmed by 3 bases and 5 bases, with 13 bases remaining between them. The CDR3 is 15 amino acids. The chain's CDR3 is CASSLGAGYTGELFF. The CDR3 DNA sequence: TGTGCCAGCAGCTTGGGGGCAGGGTATACCGGGGAGCTGTTTTTT.

The chain recombines TRBV27 with TRBJ1-6; no clear D gene. V was pared by 5 bases and J by 7 bases, with 9 bases between. Germline-derived CDR1 and CDR2 are MNHEY and SMNVEV (reference sequence). The CDR3 runs to 13 residues. CDR3 loop: CASSPRTNSPLHF. The CDR3, as DNA: TGTGCCAGCAGTCCTCGGACCAATTCACCCCTCCACTTT.

This chain uses TRBV4-3 with TRBJ2-7; unclear D gene. The CDR3 extends over 14 amino acids. Trimming removed 0 bases at V and 3 bases at J, with 9 bases between. CDR1 is LGHNA, CDR2 YSLEER, per germline. The chain's CDR3 is CASSQDQSDYEQYF. Written as DNA, the CDR3 is TGCGCCAGCAGCCAAGATCAGTCGGACTACGAGCAGTACTTC.

This clonotype was detected a few times. The V gene is TRBV4-3, the J gene TRBJ1-2; D is possibly TRBD1 (6 bases). The CDR3 has 18 residues. Trimming cost V 0 bases and J 4 bases, with 21 bases left between them. The germline V gene encodes CDR1 LGHNA and CDR2 YSLEER. CDR3 sequence reads: CASSQDLEGRGRPYGYTF. The DNA for the CDR3 is TGCGCCAGCAGCCAAGATCTTGAGGGACGGGGGCGACCCTATGGCTACACCTTC.

As to this clonotype: Possible read error: a much larger clone is one base away. J is TRBJ1-3 and V is TRBV6-6, with D perhaps TRBD1 (6 bases). CDR1 is MNHNY and CDR2 is SVGAGI in the germline V gene (reference sequence). There are 14 residues in the CDR3. CDR3 sequence: CANSETTGGNTIYF. The CDR3 nucleotides are TGTGCCAACAGTGAAACGACAGGTGGAAACACCATATATTTT.

The chain combines TRBV6-6 with TRBJ1-1; D is unresolved. Germline V gene lookup returns CDR1 MNHNY and CDR2 SVGAGI (reference sequence). Deletions cut 1 base from V and 1 base from J, with 10 bases between. This CDR3 has 15 amino acids. The CDR3 DNA follows: TGTGCCAGCAGTTACTTCGCAGAGGAGAACACTGAAGCTTTCTTT. It translates to CASSYFAEENTEAFF.

This clonotype was counted many times. V usage is TRBV25-1 and J usage is TRBJ1-3; D is unclear. The CDR3 covers 14 residues. In germline, CDR1 is MGHDK, CDR2 SYGVNS. Between the trimmed V and J ends, which lost 5 bases and 3 bases, there was a span of 11 bases. CDR3 region: CASSPRESGNTIYF. As DNA, the CDR3 is TGTGCCAGCAGTCCTCGGGAGAGTGGAAACACCATATATTTT.

The rearrangement uses TRBV7-2 and TRBJ2-5; D not certain. The CDR3 runs 16 residues. The germline V gene encodes CDR1 SGHTA and CDR2 FQGNSA. V lost 3 bases to trimming and J lost 5 bases, with 19 bases between them. This CDR3 is CASSFEDSDRRETQYF. The CDR3 nucleotides read TGTGCCAGCAGCTTTGAGGATTCGGACCGACGGGAGACCCAGTACTTC.

This clonotype came up many times. The V gene is TRBV2, the J gene TRBJ1-2, with a tentative D call TRBD1 (5 bases). The length of the CDR3 is 12 residues. The germline gives CDR1 SNHLY, CDR2 FYNNEI. Trimming shortened V by 6 bases and J by 4 bases, and 9 bases separated the two germline ends. The CDR3, as DNA: TGTGCCAGCAGCCCCAGGGTCTATGGCTACACCTTC. It encodes CASSPRVYGYTF.